This T cell receptor (beta chain) was documented in a study of cytomegalovirus exposure and HLA in healthy donors. Each donor was healthy, and each was a bone marrow donor. Study-wide points: Links to common viral pathogens appeared, in a later analysis, for several of the most significant clusters. Published work reported that the classifier diagnosed cytomegalovirus status with high specificity and sensitivity.

As concerns this clone: Antigen unknown.

The J segment lost 4 bases and the V segment lost 6 bases, leaving 5 bases of the junction unmatched. The CDR3 is 15 amino acids. From germline, CDR1 is MNHEY and CDR2 SVGAGI. The primer mix had 60 Vbeta and 13 Jbeta primers. Some clones are missing from TCRdb's copy, which holds only in-frame ones; the method was immunoSEQ multiplex PCR. The data contain around 79,000 clones, around 72% of them singletons. This clonotype originated in a woman aged 35 to 49 in good health and CMV-seropositive. The rearrangement uses TRBV6-5 and TRBJ1-5; 11 bases fit TRBD1. The sample consisted of PBMCs. The CDR3 is CASRRGTGGNQPQHF. The CDR3 nucleotides read TGTGCCAGCAGGAGGGGGACAGGGGGTAATCAGCCCCAGCATTTT.